This T cell receptor (beta chain) is drawn from a study of early T cells in non-severe SARS-CoV-2 infection (dated by TCRdb to the early 2020s). In terms of the full investigation: Because TCR sequencing was done on bulk RNA from unsorted whole blood, the alpha and beta chains could not be paired.

The full study reports these points: VDJdb matching was skewed toward anti-spike CD8 responses and likely underestimated virus-specific expansions by missing private and CD4 specificities.

Its CDR3 holds 14 amino acids, cysteine through phenylalanine. Left in the record is the CDR3 DNA by itself, 42 bases read in frame from the first base. The germline V gene yields SGHTA for CDR1 and FQGTGA for CDR2. V gives up 6 bases and J gives up 1 base, and the segment between their germline ends measures 9 bases. A case-control design nested within a healthcare worker cohort in London, UK, was used, with weekly nasopharyngeal swab PCR tests and blood sampling performed. Healthcare workers were recruited during the week of the UK lockdown, between 23 and 31 March 2020, and followed weekly for up to about 15 weeks. Preparation of the library involved 5' RACE. The sequencing machine was a NextSeq 500. To correct for sequencing error and PCR bias, the TCR library protocol tagged individual cDNA molecules with unique molecular identifiers. TCR alpha and beta chains were both sequenced, and the abundances of alpha and beta sequences in each sample were closely correlated with each other. As for how the authors treated the data: Decombinator V4 was used to perform V gene, J gene and CDR3 annotation of TCR sequences. TCRs were defined as expanded if a significant change between any two time points was detected under a Poisson model with p below 0.0001. TCR abundances were normalised to the total number of TCRs sequenced in each sample and reported as counts per million. TRAV1-2 paired with TRAJ12, TRAJ20 or TRAJ33 defined MAIT TCRs, while TRAV10 paired with TRAJ18 defined iNKT TCRs. VDJdb, accessed on 1 November 2021, was searched for TCRs annotated for CMV, EBV and SARS-CoV-2, and TCRs annotated for more than one antigen were excluded. The public reads were quality trimmed at Q25 with fastp and then assembled into clones with MiXCR by TCRdb, keeping productive beta chains. Every distinct CDR3 protein forms one entry, paired with its most common genes and DNA. TCRdb's processing, not the authors' own work, is the source of the V and J calls. The sample records tens of thousands of distinct CDR3 sequences, roughly an eighth of which are singletons. The ten largest clones take up over 6.5% of the sample.

This clonotype came up a few times. Its antigen is currently not known. No much larger clone is present one base from it, and per-base qualities are unavailable. This clonotype originated in an adult who was a healthcare worker with PCR-confirmed SARS-CoV-2 infection or an uninfected control (not recorded which). Recombination connected TRBV7-3 to TRBJ2-2, with the D segment identity uncertain. Sequenced material: whole blood. CDR3 protein: CASRSSGNTGELFF. The bases read TGTGCCAGCAGGTCAAGTGGGAACACCGGGGAGCTGTTTTTT. Here the CDR3 is joined to the reference TRBV7-3 and TRBJ2-2 genes, and the full variable domain is: GAGVSQTPSNKVTEKGKYVELRCDPISGHTALYWYRQSLGQGPEFLIYFQGTGAADDSGLPNDRFFAVRPEGSVSTLKIQRTERGDSAVYLCASRSSGNTGELFFGEGSRLTVL.